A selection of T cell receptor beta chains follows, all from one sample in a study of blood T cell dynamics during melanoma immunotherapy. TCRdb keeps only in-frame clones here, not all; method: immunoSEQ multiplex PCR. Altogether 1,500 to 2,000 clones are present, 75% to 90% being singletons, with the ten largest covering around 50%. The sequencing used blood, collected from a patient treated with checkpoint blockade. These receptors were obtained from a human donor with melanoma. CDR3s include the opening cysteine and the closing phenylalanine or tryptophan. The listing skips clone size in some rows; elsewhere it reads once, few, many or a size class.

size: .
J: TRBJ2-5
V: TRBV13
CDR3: CASSLDGTEETQYF

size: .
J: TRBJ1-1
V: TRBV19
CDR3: CASSIVGQGASSTEAFF

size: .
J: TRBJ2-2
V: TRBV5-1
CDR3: CASSLSPSGGAATGELFF

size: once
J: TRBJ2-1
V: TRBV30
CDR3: CAWGPNEQFF

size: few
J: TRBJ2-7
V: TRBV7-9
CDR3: CASSLPGQGSYEQYF

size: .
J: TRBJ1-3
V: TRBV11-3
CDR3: CASSTSSGNTIYF

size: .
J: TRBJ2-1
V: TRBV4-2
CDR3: CASSLTSGGAYEQFF

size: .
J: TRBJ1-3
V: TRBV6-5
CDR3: CASRKTGSLGNTIYF

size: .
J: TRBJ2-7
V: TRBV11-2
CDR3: CASSLELGASYEQYF

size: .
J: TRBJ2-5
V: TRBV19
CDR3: CATSDREGLLQETQYF

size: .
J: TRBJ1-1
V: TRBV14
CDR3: CASRSTGRVTEAFF

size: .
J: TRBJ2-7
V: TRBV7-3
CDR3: CASSPMGHRRYGQYF

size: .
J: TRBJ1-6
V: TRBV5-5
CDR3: CASSLTRQGENSPLHF

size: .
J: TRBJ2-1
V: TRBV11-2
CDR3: CASSLDRGGRSYNEQFF

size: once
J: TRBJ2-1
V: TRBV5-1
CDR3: CASSRAGASYNEQFF

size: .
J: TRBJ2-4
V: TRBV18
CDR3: CASSPDSPKNIQYF

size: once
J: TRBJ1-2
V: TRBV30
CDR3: CAWSGVTVTNYGYTF

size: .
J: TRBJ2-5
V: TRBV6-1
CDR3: CASSDTQGQETQYF

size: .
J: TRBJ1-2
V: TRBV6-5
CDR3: CASSYDRERGYTF

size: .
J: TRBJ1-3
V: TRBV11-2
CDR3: CASSSDRTRVIPIYF

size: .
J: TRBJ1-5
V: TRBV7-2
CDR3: CASSLQGMSNQPQHF

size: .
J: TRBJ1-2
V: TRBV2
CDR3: CASSASSTPPYGYTF

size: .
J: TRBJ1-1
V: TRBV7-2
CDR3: CASSPGRLNTEAFF

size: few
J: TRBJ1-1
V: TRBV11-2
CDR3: CASSARGRAEAFF

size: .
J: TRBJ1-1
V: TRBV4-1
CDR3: CASTRTGSPEAFF

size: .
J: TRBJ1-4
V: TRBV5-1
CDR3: CASTRGRGSNEKLFF

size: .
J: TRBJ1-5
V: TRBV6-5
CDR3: CASSSGPRGTNQPQHF

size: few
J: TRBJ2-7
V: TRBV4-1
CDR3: CASSQDRYSYEQYF

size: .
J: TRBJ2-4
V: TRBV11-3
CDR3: CASSLFQGAPIQYF

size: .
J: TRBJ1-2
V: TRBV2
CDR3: CASSQANYGYTF

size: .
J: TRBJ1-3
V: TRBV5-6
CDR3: CASSLAEFLNTIYF

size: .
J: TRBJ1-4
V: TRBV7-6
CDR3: CASRHAEKLFF

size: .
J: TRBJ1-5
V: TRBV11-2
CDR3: CASSPHRGPNPSAPAF

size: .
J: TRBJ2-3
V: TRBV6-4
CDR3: CASSAGGGTDTQYF

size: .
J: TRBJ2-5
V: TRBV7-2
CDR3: CASSLIGGPRGTQYF

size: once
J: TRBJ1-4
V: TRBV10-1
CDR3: CASSEQAEGEKLFF

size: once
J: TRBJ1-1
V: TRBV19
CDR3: CATKVGGANTEAFF

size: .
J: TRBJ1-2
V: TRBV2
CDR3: CASSEASGGSYGYTF

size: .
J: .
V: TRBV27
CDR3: CASSLGRVVGGLAYEQYF

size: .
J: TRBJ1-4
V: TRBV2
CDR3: CASSALRSQEKLFF

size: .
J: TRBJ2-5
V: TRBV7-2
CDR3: CASSLVTGQGETQYF

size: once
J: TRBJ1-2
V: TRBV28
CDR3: CASSLAVLYGYTF